This TCR beta chain stems from a study of regulatory T cells in long-lasting Graves disease. V lost 0 bases, J lost 0 bases, and 18 bases lay in between. CDR1 is MGHRA, CDR2 YSYEKL, per germline. CDR3 length: 19 amino acids. Time point of the sample: newly diagnosed GD, antithyroid drugs for less than 3 months. RNA from PBMCs was the source of the TCR library. Through Arm-PCR of CDR3 regions and iRepertoire HTBI primers, TCR beta libraries were built. TCRdb reprocessed the multiplex PCR reads via MiXCR and lists one record per CDR3 protein. The repertoire holds over 400,000 distinct CDR3 sequences, with around 15% as singletons. Another study also made use of these data, one on T cells in Graves' hyperthyroidism and ophthalmopathy. That source adds: Stable Graves' hyperthyroidism meant no ophthalmopathy progression within 18 months. RT-PCR in the first round (using the HTBI primer set) targeted the TCR CDR3.

The source is a woman in her fifties or sixties with Graves disease. The J gene is TRBJ1-3, the V gene TRBV4-1; D not certain. The input for sequencing was peripheral blood mononuclear cells (PBMCs), taken at new diagnosis, from a patient treated with antithyroid drugs. CDR3 bases: TGCGCCAGCAGCCAAGAATCCGCCATTGGGTACTTCTCTGGAAACACCATATATTTT. It codes for CASSQESAIGYFSGNTIYF.